The 2 T cell receptor beta chains below were found in one sample sequenced in a study of identical twins. TCRdb re-called the 5' RACE reads with MiXCR, one entry per CDR3 protein. Of under 250,000 distinct CDR3 sequences listed, 7.5% were seen once; the top ten hold around 5%. These sequences were also reported in another study, on yellow fever vaccine responses in identical twins.

Sequencing was carried out using CD8+ T cells sorted from blood. The receptors originated from a woman aged 18-35 years in good health.

The table lists this clonotype with a few counts. V gene TRBV25-1 combines with J gene TRBJ2-5; D possibly corresponds to TRBD1 (6 bases). The CDR3 contains 17 residues. The V and J ends lost 1 base and 5 bases respectively, with 20 bases between them. Germline V gene sequence: CDR1 MGHDK, CDR2 SYGVNS. This chain's CDR3 is CASSEWALGDNGETQYF. The DNA for the CDR3 is TGTGCCAGCAGTGAATGGGCCCTCGGGGACAATGGGGAGACCCAGTACTTC.

The chain couples TRBV20-1 to TRBJ2-7; D unresolved. Per germline, CDR1 DFQATT and CDR2 SNEGSKA (reference sequence). The CDR3 is 14 amino acids. V lost 0 bases, J lost 5 bases, and 14 bases lay in between. CDR3 in amino acids: CSARDEIGRDEQYF. In nucleotides, the CDR3 is TGCAGTGCTAGAGATGAAATAGGGCGCGACGAGCAGTACTTC.